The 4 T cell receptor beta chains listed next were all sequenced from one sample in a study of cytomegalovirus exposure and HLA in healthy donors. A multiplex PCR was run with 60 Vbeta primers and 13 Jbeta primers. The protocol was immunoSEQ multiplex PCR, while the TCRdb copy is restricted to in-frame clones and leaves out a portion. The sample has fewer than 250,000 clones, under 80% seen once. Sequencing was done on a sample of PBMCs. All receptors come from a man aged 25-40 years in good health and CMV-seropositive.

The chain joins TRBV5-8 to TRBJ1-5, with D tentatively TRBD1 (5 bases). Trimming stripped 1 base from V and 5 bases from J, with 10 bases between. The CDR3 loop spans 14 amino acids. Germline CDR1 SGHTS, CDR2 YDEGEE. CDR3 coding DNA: TGTGCCAGCAGCTTGCCGGACAACTATCAGCCCCAGCATTTT. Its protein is CASSLPDNYQPQHF.

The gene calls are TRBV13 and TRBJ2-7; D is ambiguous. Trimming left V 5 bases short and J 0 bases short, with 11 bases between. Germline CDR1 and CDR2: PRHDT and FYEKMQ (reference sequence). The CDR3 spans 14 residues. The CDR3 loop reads CASSPRGDSYEQYF. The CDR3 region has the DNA TGTGCCAGCAGCCCCCGCGGTGACTCCTACGAGCAGTACTTC.

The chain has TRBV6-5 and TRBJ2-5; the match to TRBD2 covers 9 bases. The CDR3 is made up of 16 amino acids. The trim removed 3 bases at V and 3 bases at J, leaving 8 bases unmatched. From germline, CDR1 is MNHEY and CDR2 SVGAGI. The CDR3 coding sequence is TGTGCCAGCAGTTATGTGACTAGCGGTCACGAAGAGACCCAGTACTTC. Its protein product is CASSYVTSGHEETQYF.

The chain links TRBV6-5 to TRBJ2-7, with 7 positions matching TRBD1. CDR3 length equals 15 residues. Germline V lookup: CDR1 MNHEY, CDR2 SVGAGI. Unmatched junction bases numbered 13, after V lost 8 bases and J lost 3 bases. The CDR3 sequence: CASGSIDRAGYEQYF. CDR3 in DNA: TGTGCCAGCGGGTCCATCGACAGGGCAGGCTACGAGCAGTACTTC.